The subject of this entry is one TCR beta chain. The data were taken from a study of monozygotic twins with inflammatory bowel disease. TCRdb re-called the 5' RACE reads and catalogs CDR3 proteins one per entry, DNA excluded. Its table lists about 330,000 distinct CDR3 sequences. From germline, CDR1 is SGHRS and CDR2 YFSETQ. The CDR3 is 14 residues long. V usage is TRBV5-1 and J usage is TRBJ2-7; TCRdb names TRBD1, which stays unverified in the absence of DNA. The sequence was obtained from a human donor with ulcerative colitis or Crohn's disease, or a healthy co-twin of an affected twin (not recorded which). Sequencing used blood. CDR3 sequence reads: CASSSQQGTREQYF.